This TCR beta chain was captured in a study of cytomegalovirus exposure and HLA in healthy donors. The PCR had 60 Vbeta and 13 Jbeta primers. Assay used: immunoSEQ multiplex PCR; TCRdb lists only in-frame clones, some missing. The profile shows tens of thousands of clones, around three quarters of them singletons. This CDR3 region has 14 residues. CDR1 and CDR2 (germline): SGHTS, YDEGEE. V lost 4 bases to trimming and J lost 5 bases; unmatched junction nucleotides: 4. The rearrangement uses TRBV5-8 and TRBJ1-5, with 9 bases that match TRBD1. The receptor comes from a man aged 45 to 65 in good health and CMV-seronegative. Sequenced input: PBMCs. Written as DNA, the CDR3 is TGTGCCAGCAGCACCGGGACAGGGTATCAGCCCCAGCATTTT. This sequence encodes CASSTGTGYQPQHF. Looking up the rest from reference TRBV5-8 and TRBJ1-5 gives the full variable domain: EAGVTQSPTHLIKTRGQQATLRCSPISGHTSVYWYQQALGLGLQFLLWYDEGEERNRGNFPPRFSGRQFPNYSSELNVNALELEDSALYLCASSTGTGYQPQHFGDGTRLSIL.